The 24 T cell receptor beta chains in this list originate from one sample, sequenced in a study of T cell changes during pregnancy in multiple sclerosis. The repertoire was sequenced with immunoSEQ multiplex PCR; TCRdb's copy has only in-frame clones and lacks some. The sample consists of some 140,000 clones, about 95% of them appearing once. The sequencing used peripheral blood, collected after pregnancy. The receptors were gathered from a female donor with multiple sclerosis, enrolled in a pregnancy study.

This clone was seen only once. The chain couples TRBV6-5 to TRBJ2-7; a weak D match, TRBD2 (5 bases). Germline CDR1 reads MNHEY; CDR2 reads SVGAGI. Trimming pared 2 bases from V and 3 bases from J, leaving 11 bases between. The CDR3 consists of 14 residues. The CDR3 is CASSYASQDYEQYF. CDR3 sequence (DNA): TGTGCCAGCAGTTACGCTAGCCAGGACTACGAGCAGTACTTC.

J is TRBJ1-2 and V is TRBV5-4; 10 positions agree with TRBD1. The CDR3 consists of 14 residues. V shed 4 bases and J 3 bases; nucleotides not matched to a gene: 3. Germline CDR1 SGHNT, CDR2 YYREEE (reference sequence). CDR3 region: CASSIGTGDYGYTF. DNA for the CDR3: TGTGCCAGCAGCATAGGGACAGGGGACTATGGCTACACCTTC.

The chain combines TRBV18 with TRBJ2-1; 8 bases are a match to TRBD2. Trimming took 4 bases from V and 10 from J; bases not matched to a gene: 27. In germline, CDR1 is KGHSH, CDR2 LQKENI. CDR3 size: 20 residues. The CDR3 region has the DNA TGTGCCAGCTCACTAACCACATTCCCCAAGCGACTAGCGTCCAGCCCGGAGCAGTTCTTC. Translating gives CASSLTTFPKRLASSPEQFF.

The V call is TRBV11-2, the J call TRBJ2-5; D possibly corresponds to TRBD1 (6 bases). The CDR3 contains 13 residues. With 4 bases removed from V and 4 bases from J, the gap between germline ends came to 10 bases. In germline, CDR1 is SGHAT, CDR2 FQNNGV. The CDR3 loop reads CASSSGQTETQYF. The CDR3 DNA reads as TGTGCCAGCAGCTCGGGACAAACAGAGACCCAGTACTTC.

This chain uses TRBV28 with TRBJ1-1; D unclear. Germline values: CDR1 MDHEN, CDR2 SYDVKM. The CDR3 contains 13 residues. V dropped 10 bases and J dropped 0 bases, with 12 bases sitting between them. CDR3 in amino acids: CATAGIMNTEAFF. DNA of the CDR3: TGTGCCACCGCAGGAATTATGAACACTGAAGCTTTCTTT.

The rearrangement uses TRBV15 and TRBJ2-1; TRBD2 agrees at 12 bases. Germline assignment: CDR1 LNHNV and CDR2 YYDKDF (reference sequence). There are 18 residues in the CDR3. Trimming at V came to 0 bases and at J to 4 bases, leaving 7 bases not matched to a gene. The DNA for the CDR3 is TGTGCCACCAGCAGAGATTTGGGTCTAGCGGGAGGGTACAATGAGCAGTTCTTC. This translates into CATSRDLGLAGGYNEQFF.

The V gene is TRBV7-2, the J gene TRBJ2-7, with TRBD1 matching over 7 bases. Trimming removed 5 bases from V and 3 bases from J; junction bases left unmatched: 7. From germline, CDR1 is SGHTA and CDR2 FQGNSA. This CDR3 spans 14 amino acids. This CDR3 reads CASSLGDRDYEQYF. The CDR3 DNA is TGTGCCAGCAGCCTCGGTGACAGGGACTACGAGCAGTACTTC. Drawing the rest from reference TRBV7-2 and TRBJ2-7, the complete variable domain is GAGVSQSPSNKVTEKGKDVELRCDPISGHTALYWYRQSLGQGLEFLIYFQGNSAPDKSGLPSDRFSAERTGGSVSTLTIQRTQQEDSAVYLCASSLGDRDYEQYFGPGTRLTVT.

The chain has TRBV7-2 and TRBJ2-1, with 10 nucleotides matching TRBD2. Looked up from germline, CDR1 is SGHTA and CDR2 is FQGNSA. V gave up 6 bases and J gave up 4 bases; unmatched junction bases: 9. CDR3 length: 16 residues. CDR3 in DNA: TGTGCCAGCAGTTATTCCTTTAGCGGGGGGTACAATGAGCAGTTCTTC. This encodes CASSYSFSGGYNEQFF.

This clone has just one count. The chain links TRBV5-4 to TRBJ2-7, with 9 positions matching TRBD2. Germline-derived CDR1 and CDR2 are SGHNT and YYREEE (reference sequence). V gave up 0 bases and J gave up 7 bases; unmatched junction bases: 17. The CDR3 is made up of 18 amino acids. The CDR3 DNA reads TGTGCCAGCAGCTTGGCATCAACGGTCGGCGGGAGGGCAGGAGAGCAGTACTTC. Amino acids: CASSLASTVGGRAGEQYF.

V and J are TRBV18 and TRBJ2-1; D gene unclear. The CDR3 has 16 amino acids. Trimming removed 2 bases at V and 0 bases at J, with 11 bases between. Germline loops: CDR1 KGHSH, CDR2 LQKENI. As DNA, the CDR3 is TGTGCCAGCTCACCAGGCAGCCCTAGCTCCTACAATGAGCAGTTCTTC. Translating it yields CASSPGSPSSYNEQFF. The full variable domain, rest sourced from reference TRBV18 and TRBJ2-1, is NAGVMQNPRHLVRRRGQEARLRCSPMKGHSHVYWYRQLPEEGLKFMVYLQKENIIDESGMPKERFSAEFPKEGPSILRIQQVVRGDSAAYFCASSPGSPSSYNEQFFGPGTRLTVL.

V and J are TRBV7-8 and TRBJ2-6, with D possibly being TRBD2 (6 bases). Trimming shortened V by 3 bases and J by 0 bases, and 15 bases separated the two germline ends. CDR1 and CDR2 from the germline V gene are SGHVS and FQNEAQ. This CDR3 region has 18 residues. The CDR3 protein is CASSFRAGPSSGANVLTF. The CDR3 nucleotides read TGTGCCAGCAGCTTTAGAGCGGGCCCGAGCTCTGGGGCCAACGTCCTGACTTTC.

This clone was recorded once. J is TRBJ1-5 and V is TRBV19; TRBD1 agrees at 7 bases. The CDR3 runs 14 residues. The germline gives CDR1 LNHDA, CDR2 SQIVND (reference sequence). With V trimmed by 8 bases and J by 3 bases, 7 bases remained unmatched. The CDR3 protein is CASLGGQDNQPQHF. The CDR3 DNA follows: TGTGCCAGTTTGGGCGGACAGGACAATCAGCCCCAGCATTTT.

The V and J genes are TRBV28 and TRBJ1-4; D unresolved. This CDR3 has 14 residues. CDR1 MDHEN and CDR2 SYDVKM come from the germline V gene. The V gene lost 4 bases and the J gene lost 4 bases, with 10 bases spanning the gap. The CDR3 DNA reads TGTGCCAGCAGTTCGCGGCTGAGTAATGAAAAACTGTTTTTT. Encoded protein: CASSSRLSNEKLFF. The variable domain in full, completed from reference TRBV28 and TRBJ1-4, reads DVKVTQSSRYLVKRTGEKVFLECVQDMDHENMFWYRQDPGLGLRLIYFSYDVKMKEKGDIPEGYSVSREKKERFSLILESASTNQTSMYLCASSSRLSNEKLFFGSGTQLSVL.

The chain links TRBV11-2 to TRBJ1-1; D remains unclear. The CDR3 runs 15 residues. The ends were cut back, 5 bases at V and 1 base at J, with 14 bases in the middle. The germline V gene has CDR1 SGHAT and CDR2 FQNNGV. CDR3 sequence: CASSPQLRANTEAFF. The CDR3 nucleotides are TGTGCCAGCAGCCCCCAGTTGAGGGCGAACACTGAAGCTTTCTTT.

The chain is built from TRBV5-4 and TRBJ1-1, with TRBD1 matching 9 bases. The trim removed 1 base at V and 4 bases at J, leaving 2 bases unmatched. CDR3 size: 14 residues. The germline V gene has CDR1 SGHNT and CDR2 YYREEE (reference sequence). CDR3 DNA: TGTGCCAGCAGCTTGACAGGGGGCAGCACTGAAGCTTTCTTT. Translated, it gives CASSLTGGSTEAFF.

The chain is built from TRBV7-8 and TRBJ2-7, with D possibly matching TRBD1 (6 bases). V lost 1 base to trimming and J lost 4 bases, with 17 bases between them. This CDR3 comprises 16 residues. Looked up from germline, CDR1 is SGHVS and CDR2 is FQNEAQ. CDR3 nucleotide sequence: TGTGCCAGCAGCTTAGAATCCAGGGGAGCGAGATACGAGCAGTACTTC. Translation gives CASSLESRGARYEQYF.

V and J are TRBV7-9 and TRBJ1-2; 7 nucleotides align to TRBD1. J lost 1 base, V lost 4 bases, and 9 bases had no gene match. The CDR3 runs to 16 residues. Germline V gene lookup returns CDR1 SEHNR and CDR2 FQNEAQ (reference sequence). The CDR3 sequence: CASSSYRDSDNYGYTF. CDR3 bases: TGTGCCAGCAGCTCTTACCGGGACAGCGATAACTATGGCTACACCTTC. Variable domain in full (rest from reference TRBV7-9 and TRBJ1-2): DTGVSQNPRHKITKRGQNVTFRCDPISEHNRLYWYRQTLGQGPEFLTYFQNEAQLEKSRLLSDRFSAERPKGSFSTLEIQRTEQGDSAMYLCASSSYRDSDNYGYTFGSGTRLTVV.

This chain joins TRBV13 and TRBJ2-6; possibly TRBD2 for D (7 bases). The CDR3 totals 17 residues. Germline V gene sequence: CDR1 PRHDT, CDR2 FYEKMQ (reference sequence). V was trimmed by 4 bases and J by 1 base, leaving 14 bases between them. The CDR3 here is CASSSGGAPSGANVLTF. The CDR3, as DNA: TGTGCCAGCAGCTCGGGGGGCGCCCCTTCTGGGGCCAACGTCCTGACTTTC.

The rearrangement joins TRBV10-3 to TRBJ2-1; 8 bases are a match to TRBD2. The ends lost 10 bases at V and 2 bases at J; junction bases unmatched: 10. This CDR3 spans 15 amino acids. Germline CDR1 is ENHRY and CDR2 is SYGVKD. The CDR3 is CATEAGAWAYNEQFF. CDR3 nucleotide sequence: TGTGCCACGGAAGCGGGAGCTTGGGCCTACAATGAGCAGTTCTTC.

The chain has TRBV7-9 and TRBJ2-7; 9 bases line up with TRBD2. The CDR3 spans 17 residues. Per germline, CDR1 SEHNR and CDR2 FQNEAQ (reference sequence). With V trimmed by 0 bases and J by 0 bases, 6 bases remained unmatched. The CDR3 loop is CASSLALRLADSYEQYF. In DNA, the CDR3 is TGTGCCAGCAGCTTAGCATTAAGACTAGCGGACTCCTACGAGCAGTACTTC.

The V and J genes are TRBV7-2 and TRBJ2-5, with 8 bases lining up with TRBD2. Germline CDR1 SGHTA, CDR2 FQGNSA. V dropped 0 bases and J dropped 1; count of bases not matched to a gene: 4. The CDR3 loop spans 16 amino acids. CDR3 coding DNA: TGTGCCAGCAGCTTAGCGACGGGAGGGTGCCAAGAGACCCAGTACTTC. Translation: CASSLATGGCQETQYF. The whole variable domain, filled in from reference TRBV7-2 and TRBJ2-5, reads GAGVSQSPSNKVTEKGKDVELRCDPISGHTALYWYRQSLGQGLEFLIYFQGNSAPDKSGLPSDRFSAERTGGSVSTLTIQRTQQEDSAVYLCASSLATGGCQETQYFGPGTRLLVL.

This clone was observed a few times. The chain has TRBV7-9 and TRBJ2-7, with TRBD1 matching 11 bases. The V gene's germline CDR1 is SEHNR and CDR2 FQNEAQ (reference sequence). The CDR3 is 15 residues long. J lost 7 bases, V lost 5 bases, and 10 bases had no gene match. DNA for the CDR3: TGTGCCAGCAGCGCCCGGACAGGGGGCGTGGGGGAGCAGTACTTC. It translates to CASSARTGGVGEQYF.

The chain recombines TRBV9 with TRBJ1-3; D is perhaps TRBD1 (6 bases). CDR3 size: 13 residues. CDR1 is SGDLS and CDR2 is YYNGEE in the germline V gene. V lost 4 bases to trimming and J lost 4 bases, with 9 bases between them. CDR3 sequence: CASSTGSGNTIYF. The CDR3 DNA reads TGTGCCAGCAGCACAGGGTCAGGAAACACCATATATTTT.

This sequence joins TRBV27 and TRBJ1-1; 9 nucleotides line up with TRBD1. CDR3 length: 12 amino acids. Germline loops: CDR1 MNHEY, CDR2 SMNVEV (reference sequence). With V trimmed by 6 bases and J by 5 bases, 1 base remained unmatched. The CDR3 DNA reads TGTGCCAGCAGGGACAGGGGTACTGAAGCTTTCTTT. This gives the protein CASRDRGTEAFF.